This T cell receptor beta chain was documented in a study of blood T cell repertoires in COVID-19. Profiling relied on immunoSEQ multiplex PCR, and the TCRdb table lists in-frame clones only, not all of them. The sample shows 85,000 to 110,000 clones, roughly 89% of them seen only once. The sample taken for sequencing was peripheral blood. This clonotype was sampled from a woman of 80 years or more in a cohort sampled during active COVID-19.

The CDR3 is CASSPEARGQETQYF. The DNA of the CDR3 is TGTGCCAGCAGTCCCGAGGCCCGGGGACAAGAGACCCAGTACTTC. The chain carries TRBV6-5 and TRBJ2-5; possible D gene TRBD2, 5 bases. V was shortened by 5 bases and J by 2 bases, with 15 bases between the two germline ends. Germline CDR1 reads MNHEY; CDR2 reads SVGAGI. CDR3 length: 15 amino acids.